This T cell receptor beta chain was sequenced for a study of T-cell reconstitution after alpha-beta-depleted transplantation in children. Study observations and caveats: Recipient T cells and thymic progenitors that survived were the source of the high TCRbeta diversity seen at day 60 in some patients. Newly made T cells mostly supplied T-cell counts and diversity one year after transplant. Roughly two months post-transplant, alpha-beta T cells reportedly originated from several hundred graft clones that had expanded.

About this clonotype: Its target is unknown.

CDR1 is LGHNA and CDR2 is YSLEER in the germline V gene. Trimming removed 2 bases at V and 5 bases at J, with 28 bases between. The CDR3 runs 20 residues. Preparing the TCRbeta library involved the use of unique molecular identifiers. TCRdb redid the calling of the PCR reads with MiXCR, one entry per CDR3 protein. Here the sample spans more than 200,000 distinct CDR3 sequences, under 20% being singletons. The specimen was PBMCs, mostly from graft donor cells, collected 360 days after TCRalphabeta/CD19-depleted stem cell transplant. The rearrangement links TRBV4-3 to TRBJ2-1; D assignment may be TRBD1 or TRBD2 (6 bases each). The clonotype originates from a male patient between 2 and 15 years old who had a stem cell transplant for acute lymphoblastic leukemia, so the T cells may come from the graft donor. Written as DNA, the CDR3 is TGCGCCAGCAGCCAATTTAGCGTCGCGGGGAGGACTACAGGGAACAATGAGCAGTTCTTC. This gives the protein CASSQFSVAGRTTGNNEQFF.